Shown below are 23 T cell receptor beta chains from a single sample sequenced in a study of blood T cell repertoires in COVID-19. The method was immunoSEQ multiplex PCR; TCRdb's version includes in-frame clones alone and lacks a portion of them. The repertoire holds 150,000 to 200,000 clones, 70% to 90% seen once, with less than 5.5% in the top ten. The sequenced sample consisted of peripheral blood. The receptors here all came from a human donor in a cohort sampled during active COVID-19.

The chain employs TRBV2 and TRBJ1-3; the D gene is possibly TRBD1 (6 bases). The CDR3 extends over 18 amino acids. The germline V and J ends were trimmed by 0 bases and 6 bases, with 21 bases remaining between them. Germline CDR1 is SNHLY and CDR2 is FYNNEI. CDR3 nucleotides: TGTGCCAGCAGTGAAGCGTGGGGGGGGGCTATCCGCACAAACACCATATATTTT. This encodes CASSEAWGGAIRTNTIYF.

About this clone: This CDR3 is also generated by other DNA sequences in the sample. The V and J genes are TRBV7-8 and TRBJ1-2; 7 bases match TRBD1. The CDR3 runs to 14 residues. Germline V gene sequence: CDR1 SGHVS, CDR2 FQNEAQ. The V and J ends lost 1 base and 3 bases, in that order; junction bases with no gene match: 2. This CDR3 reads CASSLGGTDYGYTF. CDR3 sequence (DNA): TGTGCCAGCAGCTTAGGCGGGACAGACTATGGCTACACCTTC.

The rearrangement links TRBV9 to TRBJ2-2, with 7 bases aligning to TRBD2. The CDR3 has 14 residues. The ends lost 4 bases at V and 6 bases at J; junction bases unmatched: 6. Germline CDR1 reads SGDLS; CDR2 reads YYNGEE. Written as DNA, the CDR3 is TGTGCCAGCAGCCGCGGACTAGATCCCGGGGAGCTGTTTTTT. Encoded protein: CASSRGLDPGELFF.

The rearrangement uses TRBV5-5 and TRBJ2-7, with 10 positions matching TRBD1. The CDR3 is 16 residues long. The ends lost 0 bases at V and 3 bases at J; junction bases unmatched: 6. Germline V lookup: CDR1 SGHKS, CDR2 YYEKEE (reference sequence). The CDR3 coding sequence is TGTGCCAGCAGCTTGGTGCCGGGACAGGGGAACTACGAGCAGTACTTC. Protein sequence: CASSLVPGQGNYEQYF.

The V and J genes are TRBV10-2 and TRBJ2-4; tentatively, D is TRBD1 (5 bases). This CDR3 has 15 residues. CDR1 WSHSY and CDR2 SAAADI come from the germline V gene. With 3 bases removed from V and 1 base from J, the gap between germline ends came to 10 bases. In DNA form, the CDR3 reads TGCGCCAGCAGTGACACGGCAGGGGCCAAAAACATTCAGTACTTC. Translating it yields CASSDTAGAKNIQYF.

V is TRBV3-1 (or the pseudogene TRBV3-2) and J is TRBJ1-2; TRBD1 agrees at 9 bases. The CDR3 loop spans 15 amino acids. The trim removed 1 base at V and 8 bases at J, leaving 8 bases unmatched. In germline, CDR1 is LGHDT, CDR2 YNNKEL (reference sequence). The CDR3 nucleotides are TGTGCCAGCAGCCAAGTCGCCGGGACAGGGAAGGGCTACACCTTC. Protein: CASSQVAGTGKGYTF.

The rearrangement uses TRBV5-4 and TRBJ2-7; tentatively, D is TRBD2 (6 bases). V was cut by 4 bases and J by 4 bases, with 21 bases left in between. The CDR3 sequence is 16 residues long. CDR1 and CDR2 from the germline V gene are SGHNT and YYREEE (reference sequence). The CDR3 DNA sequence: TGTGCCAGCAGCGACCCTCGACTAGGCCCTGCGTACGAGCAGTACTTC. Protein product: CASSDPRLGPAYEQYF. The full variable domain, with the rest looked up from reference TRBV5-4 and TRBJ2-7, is ETGVTQSPTHLIKTRGQQVTLRCSSQSGHNTVSWYQQALGQGPQFIFQYYREEENGRGNFPPRFSGLQFPNYSSELNVNALELDDSALYLCASSDPRLGPAYEQYFGPGTRLTVT.

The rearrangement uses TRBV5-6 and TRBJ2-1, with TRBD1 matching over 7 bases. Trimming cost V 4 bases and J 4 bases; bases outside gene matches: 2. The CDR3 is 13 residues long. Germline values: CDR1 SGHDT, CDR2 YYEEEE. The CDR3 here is CASSPTGYNEQFF. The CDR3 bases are TGTGCCAGCAGCCCGACAGGGTACAATGAGCAGTTCTTC.

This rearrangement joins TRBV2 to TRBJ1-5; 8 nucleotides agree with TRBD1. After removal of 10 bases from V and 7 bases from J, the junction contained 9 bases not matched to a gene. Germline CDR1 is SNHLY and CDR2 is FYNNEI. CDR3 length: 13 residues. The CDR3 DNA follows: TGTGCCACGTCGGACAGGGAGGCCCAGCCCCAGCATTTT. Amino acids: CATSDREAQPQHF.

CDR3 region: CASSQGGQLALAKNIQYF. The CDR3, as DNA: TGTGCCAGCAGCCAGGGTGGACAGCTTGCATTAGCCAAAAACATTCAGTACTTC. The gene calls are TRBV4-2 and TRBJ2-4, with a weak D call TRBD1 (6 bases). This CDR3 has 18 residues. The V end lost 3 bases, the J end lost 0 bases, and 18 bases lay between the germline ends. Per the germline V gene, CDR1 is LGHNA and CDR2 is YNFKEQ.

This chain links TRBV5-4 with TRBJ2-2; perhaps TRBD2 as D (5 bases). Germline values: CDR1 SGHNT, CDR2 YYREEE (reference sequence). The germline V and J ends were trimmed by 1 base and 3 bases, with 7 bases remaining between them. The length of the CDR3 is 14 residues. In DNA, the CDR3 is TGTGCCAGCAGCTTGCCCGGGGACACCGGGGAGCTGTTTTTT. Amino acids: CASSLPGDTGELFF.

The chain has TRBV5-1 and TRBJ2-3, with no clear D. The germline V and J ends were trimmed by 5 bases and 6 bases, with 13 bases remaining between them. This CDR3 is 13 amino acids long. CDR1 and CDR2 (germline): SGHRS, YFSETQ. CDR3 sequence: CASRFAGLDTQYF. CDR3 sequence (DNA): TGCGCCAGCAGGTTCGCCGGGTTGGATACGCAGTATTTT.

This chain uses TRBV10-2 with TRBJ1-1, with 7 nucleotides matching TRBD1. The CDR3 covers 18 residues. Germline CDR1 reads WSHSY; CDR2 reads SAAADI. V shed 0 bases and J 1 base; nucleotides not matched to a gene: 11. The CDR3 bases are TGCGCCAGCAGTGAGTCGAGATTACAGGGGAGGAGGAACACTGAAGCTTTCTTT. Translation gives CASSESRLQGRRNTEAFF.

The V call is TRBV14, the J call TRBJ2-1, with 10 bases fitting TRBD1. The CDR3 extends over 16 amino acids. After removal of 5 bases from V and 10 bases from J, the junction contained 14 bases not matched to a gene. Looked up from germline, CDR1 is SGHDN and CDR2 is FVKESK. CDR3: CASSSRDRGPPGEQFF. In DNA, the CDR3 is TGTGCCAGCAGCTCCCGGGACAGGGGACCTCCGGGGGAGCAGTTCTTC. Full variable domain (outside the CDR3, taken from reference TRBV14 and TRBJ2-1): EAGVTQFPSHSVIEKGQTVTLRCDPISGHDNLYWYRRVMGKEIKFLLHFVKESKQDESGMPNNRFLAERTGGTYSTLKVQPAELEDSGVYFCASSSRDRGPPGEQFFGPGTRLTVL.

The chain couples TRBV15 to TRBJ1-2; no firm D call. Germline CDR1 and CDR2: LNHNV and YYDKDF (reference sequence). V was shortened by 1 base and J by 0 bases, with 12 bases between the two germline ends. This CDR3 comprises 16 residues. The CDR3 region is CATSRVGRRANYGYTF. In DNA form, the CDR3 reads TGTGCCACCAGCAGAGTTGGCAGGCGGGCTAACTATGGCTACACCTTC.

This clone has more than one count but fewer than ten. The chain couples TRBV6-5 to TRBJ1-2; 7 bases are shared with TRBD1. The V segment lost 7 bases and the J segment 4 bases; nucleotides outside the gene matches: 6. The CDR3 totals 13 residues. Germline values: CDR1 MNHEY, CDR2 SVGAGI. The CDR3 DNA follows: TGTGCCAGCATCGCAGGGGGAGGCTATGGCTACACCTTC. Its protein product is CASIAGGGYGYTF.

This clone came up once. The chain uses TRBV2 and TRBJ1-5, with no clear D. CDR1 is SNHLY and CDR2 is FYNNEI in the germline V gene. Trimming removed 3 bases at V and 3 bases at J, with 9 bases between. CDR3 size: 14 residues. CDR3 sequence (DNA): TGTGCCAGCAGTGAGGGCAGCTACAATCAGCCCCAGCATTTT. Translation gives CASSEGSYNQPQHF.

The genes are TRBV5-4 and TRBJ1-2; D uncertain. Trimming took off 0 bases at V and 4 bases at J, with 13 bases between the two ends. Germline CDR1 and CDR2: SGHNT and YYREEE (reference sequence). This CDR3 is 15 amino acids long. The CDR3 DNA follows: TGTGCCAGCAGCTTGGGTCCAGTTTCCCCCTATGGCTACACCTTC. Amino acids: CASSLGPVSPYGYTF.

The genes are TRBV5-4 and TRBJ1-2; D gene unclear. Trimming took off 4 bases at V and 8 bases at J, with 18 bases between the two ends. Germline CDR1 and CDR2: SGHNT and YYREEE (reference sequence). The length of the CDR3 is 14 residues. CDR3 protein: CASSPSLSGWGYTF. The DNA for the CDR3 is TGTGCCAGCAGCCCAAGCCTGTCCGGGTGGGGCTACACCTTC. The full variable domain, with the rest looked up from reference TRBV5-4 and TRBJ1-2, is ETGVTQSPTHLIKTRGQQVTLRCSSQSGHNTVSWYQQALGQGPQFIFQYYREEENGRGNFPPRFSGLQFPNYSSELNVNALELDDSALYLCASSPSLSGWGYTFGSGTRLTVV.

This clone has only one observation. DNA of the CDR3: TGTGCCAGCAGTGAGGACAGTCGCTACGAGCAGTACTTC. Encoded protein: CASSEDSRYEQYF. The rearrangement joins TRBV28 to TRBJ2-7; weak D call: TRBD1 (6 bases). The germline CDR1 and CDR2 sequences are MDHEN and SYDVKM. Trimming stripped 5 bases from V and 3 bases from J, with 11 bases between. This CDR3 is 13 amino acids long. Based on the CDR3 plus reference TRBV28 and TRBJ2-7, the full variable domain is DVKVTQSSRYLVKRTGEKVFLECVQDMDHENMFWYRQDPGLGLRLIYFSYDVKMKEKGDIPEGYSVSREKKERFSLILESASTNQTSMYLCASSEDSRYEQYFGPGTRLTVT.

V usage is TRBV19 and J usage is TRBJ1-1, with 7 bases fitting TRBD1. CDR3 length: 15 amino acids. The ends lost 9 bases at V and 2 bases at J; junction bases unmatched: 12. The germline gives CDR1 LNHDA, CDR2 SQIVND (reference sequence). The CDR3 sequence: CASSGPGGGNTEAFF. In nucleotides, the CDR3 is TGTGCCAGCAGTGGGCCAGGGGGAGGAAACACTGAAGCTTTCTTT.

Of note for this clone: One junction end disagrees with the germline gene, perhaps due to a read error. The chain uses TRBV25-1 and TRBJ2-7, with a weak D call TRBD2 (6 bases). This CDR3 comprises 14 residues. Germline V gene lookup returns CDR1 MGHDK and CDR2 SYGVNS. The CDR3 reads CASSESGGEYEQYF. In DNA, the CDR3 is TGTGCCAGCAGCGAATCAGGAGGGGAGTACGAGCAGTACTTC.

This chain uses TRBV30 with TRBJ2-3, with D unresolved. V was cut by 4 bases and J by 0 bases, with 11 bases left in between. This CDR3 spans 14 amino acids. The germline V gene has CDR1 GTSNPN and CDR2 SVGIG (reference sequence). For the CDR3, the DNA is TGTGCCTGGACCAAAGCCAAGAGCACAGATACGCAGTATTTT. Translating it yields CAWTKAKSTDTQYF.